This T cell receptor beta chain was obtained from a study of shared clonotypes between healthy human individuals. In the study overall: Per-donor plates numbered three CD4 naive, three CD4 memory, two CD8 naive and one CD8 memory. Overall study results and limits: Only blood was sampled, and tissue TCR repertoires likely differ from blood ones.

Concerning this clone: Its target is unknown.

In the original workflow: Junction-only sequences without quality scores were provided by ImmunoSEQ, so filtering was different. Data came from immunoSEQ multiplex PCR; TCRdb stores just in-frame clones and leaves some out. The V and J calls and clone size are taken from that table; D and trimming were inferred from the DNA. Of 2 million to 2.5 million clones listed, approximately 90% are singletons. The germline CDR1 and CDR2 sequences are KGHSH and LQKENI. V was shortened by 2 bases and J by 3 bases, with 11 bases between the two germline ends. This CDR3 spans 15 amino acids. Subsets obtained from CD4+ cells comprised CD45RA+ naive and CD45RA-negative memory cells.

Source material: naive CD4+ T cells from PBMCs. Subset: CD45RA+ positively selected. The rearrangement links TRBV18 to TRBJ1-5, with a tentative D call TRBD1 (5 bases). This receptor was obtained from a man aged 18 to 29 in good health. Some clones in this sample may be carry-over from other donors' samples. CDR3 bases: TGTGCCAGCTCACCAGGGGGGGGAATCAATCAGCCCCAGCATTTT. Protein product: CASSPGGGINQPQHF.